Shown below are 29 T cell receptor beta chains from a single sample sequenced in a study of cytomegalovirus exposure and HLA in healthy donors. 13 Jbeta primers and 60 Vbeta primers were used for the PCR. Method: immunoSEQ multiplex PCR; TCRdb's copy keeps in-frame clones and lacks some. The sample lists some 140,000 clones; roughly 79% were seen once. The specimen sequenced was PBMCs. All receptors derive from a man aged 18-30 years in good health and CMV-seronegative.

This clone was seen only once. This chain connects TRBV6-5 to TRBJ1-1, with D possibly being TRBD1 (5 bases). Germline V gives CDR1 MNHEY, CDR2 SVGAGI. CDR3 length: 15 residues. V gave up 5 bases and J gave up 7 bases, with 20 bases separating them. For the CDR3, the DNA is TGTGCCAGCAGTGTACGAACCGGGGGACCTGGTGAAGCTTTCTTT. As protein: CASSVRTGGPGEAFF.

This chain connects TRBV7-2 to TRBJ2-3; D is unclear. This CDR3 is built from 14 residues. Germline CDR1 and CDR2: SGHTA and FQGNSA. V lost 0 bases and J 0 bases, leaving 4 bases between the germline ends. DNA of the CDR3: TGTGCCAGCAGCTTAGCGTCTAGCACAGATACGCAGTATTTT. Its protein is CASSLASSTDTQYF.

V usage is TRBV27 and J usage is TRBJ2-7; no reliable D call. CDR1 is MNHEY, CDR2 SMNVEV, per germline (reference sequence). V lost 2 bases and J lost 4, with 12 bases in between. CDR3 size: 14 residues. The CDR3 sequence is CASSLESGRYEQYF. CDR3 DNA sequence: TGTGCCAGCAGTTTAGAGTCAGGCAGGTACGAGCAGTACTTC.

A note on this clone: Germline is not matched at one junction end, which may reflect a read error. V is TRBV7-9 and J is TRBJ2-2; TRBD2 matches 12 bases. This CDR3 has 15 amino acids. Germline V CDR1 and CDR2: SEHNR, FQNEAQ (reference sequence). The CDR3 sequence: CASSLAGGPPGELFF. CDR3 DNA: TGTGCCAGCAGCCTAGCGGGGGGGCCACCCGGGGAGCTGTTTTTT.

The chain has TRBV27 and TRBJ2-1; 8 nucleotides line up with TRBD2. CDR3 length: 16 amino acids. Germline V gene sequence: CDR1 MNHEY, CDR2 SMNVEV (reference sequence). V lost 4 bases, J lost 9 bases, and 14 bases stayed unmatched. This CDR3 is CASSSPRGVVRGEQFF. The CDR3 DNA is TGTGCCAGCAGTTCCCCGCGGGGGGTTGTAAGGGGTGAGCAGTTCTTC.

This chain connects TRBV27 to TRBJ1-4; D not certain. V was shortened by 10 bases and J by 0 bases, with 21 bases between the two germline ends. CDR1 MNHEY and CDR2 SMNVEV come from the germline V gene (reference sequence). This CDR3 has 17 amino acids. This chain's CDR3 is CATKPGPLITTNEKLFF. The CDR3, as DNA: TGTGCCACCAAGCCTGGGCCTCTCATCACAACTAATGAAAAACTGTTTTTT.

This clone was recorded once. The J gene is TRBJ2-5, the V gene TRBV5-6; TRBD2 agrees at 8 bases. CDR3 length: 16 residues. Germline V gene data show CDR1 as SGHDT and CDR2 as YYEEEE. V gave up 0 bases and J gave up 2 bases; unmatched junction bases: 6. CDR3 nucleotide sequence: TGTGCCAGCAGCTTGGTTGTAACTAGCGGACAAGAGACCCAGTACTTC. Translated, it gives CASSLVVTSGQETQYF.

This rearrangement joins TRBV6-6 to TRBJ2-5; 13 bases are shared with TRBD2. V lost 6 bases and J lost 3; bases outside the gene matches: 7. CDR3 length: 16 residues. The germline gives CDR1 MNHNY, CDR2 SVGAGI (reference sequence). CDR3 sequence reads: CASRLPGLAGEETQYF. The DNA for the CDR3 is TGTGCCAGCAGGCTACCCGGACTAGCGGGGGAAGAGACCCAGTACTTC.

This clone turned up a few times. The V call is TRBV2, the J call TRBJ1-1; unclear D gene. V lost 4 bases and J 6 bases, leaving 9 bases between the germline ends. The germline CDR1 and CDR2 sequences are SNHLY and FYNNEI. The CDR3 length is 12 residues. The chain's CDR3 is CASSVREAEAFF. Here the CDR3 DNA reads TGTGCCAGCAGTGTAAGGGAGGCTGAAGCTTTCTTT.

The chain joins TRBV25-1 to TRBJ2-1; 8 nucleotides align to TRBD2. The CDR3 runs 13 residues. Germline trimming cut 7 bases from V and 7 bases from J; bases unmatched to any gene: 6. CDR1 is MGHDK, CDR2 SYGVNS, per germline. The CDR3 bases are TGTGCCAGCATAGCGGGGACGATGAATGAGCAGTTCTTC. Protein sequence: CASIAGTMNEQFF.

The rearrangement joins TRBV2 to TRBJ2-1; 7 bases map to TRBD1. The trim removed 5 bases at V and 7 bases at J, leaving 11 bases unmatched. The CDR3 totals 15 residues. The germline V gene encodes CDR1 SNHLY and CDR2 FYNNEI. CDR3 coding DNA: TGTGCCAGCAGTTTTGACAGGGCCGTGGGGAATGAGCAGTTCTTC. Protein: CASSFDRAVGNEQFF.

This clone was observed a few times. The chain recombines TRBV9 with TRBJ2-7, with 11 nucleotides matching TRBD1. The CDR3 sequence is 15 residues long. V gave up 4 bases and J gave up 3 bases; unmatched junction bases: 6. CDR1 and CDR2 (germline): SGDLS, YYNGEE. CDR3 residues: CASSPGTGGGYEQYF. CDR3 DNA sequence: TGTGCCAGCAGCCCAGGGACAGGGGGGGGCTACGAGCAGTACTTC.

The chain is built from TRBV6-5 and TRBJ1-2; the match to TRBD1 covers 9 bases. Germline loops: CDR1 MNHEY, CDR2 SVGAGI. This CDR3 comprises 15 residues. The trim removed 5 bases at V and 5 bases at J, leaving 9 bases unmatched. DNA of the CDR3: TGTGCCAGCAGTCCCACAGGGGGCGCCCAGTATGGCTACACCTTC. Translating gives CASSPTGGAQYGYTF.

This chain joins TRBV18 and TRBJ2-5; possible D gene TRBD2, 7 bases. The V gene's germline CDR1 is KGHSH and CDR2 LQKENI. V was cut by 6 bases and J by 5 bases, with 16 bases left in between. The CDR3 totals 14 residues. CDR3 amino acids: CASSHGGRGETQYF. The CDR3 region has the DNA TGTGCCAGCTCCCACGGGGGGCGCGGGGAGACCCAGTACTTC.

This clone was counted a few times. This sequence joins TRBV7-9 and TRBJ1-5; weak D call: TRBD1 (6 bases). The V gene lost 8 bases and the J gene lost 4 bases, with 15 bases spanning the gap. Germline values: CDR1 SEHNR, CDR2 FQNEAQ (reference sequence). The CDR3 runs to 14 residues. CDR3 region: CASGNDRTNQPQHF. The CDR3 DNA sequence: TGTGCCAGCGGCAACGACAGGACTAATCAGCCCCAGCATTTT.

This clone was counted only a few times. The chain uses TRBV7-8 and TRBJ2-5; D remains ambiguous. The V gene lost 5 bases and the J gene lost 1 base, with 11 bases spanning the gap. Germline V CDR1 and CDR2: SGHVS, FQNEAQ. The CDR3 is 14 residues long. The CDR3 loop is CASSPTRVQETQYF. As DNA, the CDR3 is TGTGCCAGCAGCCCTACTCGGGTCCAAGAGACCCAGTACTTC.

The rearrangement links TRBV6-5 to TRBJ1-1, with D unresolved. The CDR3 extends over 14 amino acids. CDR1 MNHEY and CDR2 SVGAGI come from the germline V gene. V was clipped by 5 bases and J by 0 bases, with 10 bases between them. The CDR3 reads CASSRQGMNTEAFF. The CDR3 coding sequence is TGTGCCAGCAGTAGACAAGGAATGAACACTGAAGCTTTCTTT.

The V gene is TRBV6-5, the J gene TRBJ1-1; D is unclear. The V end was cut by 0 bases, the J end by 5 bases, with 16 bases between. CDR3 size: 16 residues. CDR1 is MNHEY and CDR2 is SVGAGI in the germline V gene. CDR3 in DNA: TGTGCCAGCAGTTACTCGTTATTCCGGGGTCGGACTGAAGCTTTCTTT. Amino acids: CASSYSLFRGRTEAFF.

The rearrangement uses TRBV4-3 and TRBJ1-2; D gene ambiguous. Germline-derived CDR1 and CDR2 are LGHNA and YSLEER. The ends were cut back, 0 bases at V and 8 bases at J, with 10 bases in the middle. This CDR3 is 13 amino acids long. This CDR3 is CASSQDPARGYTF. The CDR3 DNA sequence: TGCGCCAGCAGCCAAGACCCCGCGCGCGGCTACACCTTC.

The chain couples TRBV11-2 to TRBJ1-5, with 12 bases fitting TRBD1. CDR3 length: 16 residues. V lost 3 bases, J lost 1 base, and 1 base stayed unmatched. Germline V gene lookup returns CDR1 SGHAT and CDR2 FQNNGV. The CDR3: CASSLGQGASNQPQHF. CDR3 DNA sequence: TGTGCCAGCAGCTTGGGACAGGGGGCGAGCAATCAGCCCCAGCATTTT.

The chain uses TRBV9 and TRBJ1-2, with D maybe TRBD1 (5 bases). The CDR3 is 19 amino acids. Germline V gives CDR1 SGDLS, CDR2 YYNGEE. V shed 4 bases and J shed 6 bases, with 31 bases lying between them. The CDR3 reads CASSPHIHPRGGSDNGYTF. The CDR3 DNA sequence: TGTGCCAGCAGCCCCCATATCCACCCTCGGGGGGGGTCCGACAATGGCTACACCTTC.

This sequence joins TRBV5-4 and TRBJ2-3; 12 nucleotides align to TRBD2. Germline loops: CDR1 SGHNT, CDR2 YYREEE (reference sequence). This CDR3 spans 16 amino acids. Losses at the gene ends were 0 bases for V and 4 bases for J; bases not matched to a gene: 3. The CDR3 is CASSLVASGGADTQYF. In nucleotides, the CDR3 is TGTGCCAGCAGCTTGGTGGCTAGCGGGGGGGCAGATACGCAGTATTTT.

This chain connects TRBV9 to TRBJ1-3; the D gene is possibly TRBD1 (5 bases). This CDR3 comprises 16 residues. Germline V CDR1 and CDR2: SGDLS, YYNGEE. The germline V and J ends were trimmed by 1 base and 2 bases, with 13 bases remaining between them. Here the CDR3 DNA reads TGTGCCAGCAGCGTATCGGACACAGTGGCTGGAAACACCATATATTTT. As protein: CASSVSDTVAGNTIYF.

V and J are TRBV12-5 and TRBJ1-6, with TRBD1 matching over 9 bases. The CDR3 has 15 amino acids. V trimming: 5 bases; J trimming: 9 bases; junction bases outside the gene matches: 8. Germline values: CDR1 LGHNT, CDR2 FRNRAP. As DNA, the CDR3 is TGTGCTAGTGGTCCGGGGACAGGGATTCGTTCACCCCTCCACTTT. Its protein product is CASGPGTGIRSPLHF.

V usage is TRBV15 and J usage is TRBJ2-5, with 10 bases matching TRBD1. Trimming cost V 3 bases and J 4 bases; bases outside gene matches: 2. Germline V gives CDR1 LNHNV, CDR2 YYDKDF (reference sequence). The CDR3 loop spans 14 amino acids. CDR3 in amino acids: CATSRDRGAETQYF. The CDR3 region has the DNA TGTGCCACCAGCAGGGACAGGGGGGCAGAGACCCAGTACTTC.

Here the CDR3 DNA reads TGTGCCAGCAGCCTCGACAGGGGCCATCAGCCCCAGCATTTT. Translating gives CASSLDRGHQPQHF. The chain links TRBV7-6 to TRBJ1-5; TRBD1 matches at 8 bases. Germline-derived CDR1 and CDR2 are SGHVS and FNYEAQ. The CDR3 covers 14 residues. Trimming cost V 5 bases and J 5 bases; bases outside gene matches: 5.

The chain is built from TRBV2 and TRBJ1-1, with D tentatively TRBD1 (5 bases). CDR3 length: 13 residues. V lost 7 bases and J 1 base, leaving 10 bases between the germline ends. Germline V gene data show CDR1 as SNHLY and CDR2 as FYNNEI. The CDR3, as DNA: TGTGCCAGCATGGTCGACAGGAACACTGAAGCTTTCTTT. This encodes CASMVDRNTEAFF.

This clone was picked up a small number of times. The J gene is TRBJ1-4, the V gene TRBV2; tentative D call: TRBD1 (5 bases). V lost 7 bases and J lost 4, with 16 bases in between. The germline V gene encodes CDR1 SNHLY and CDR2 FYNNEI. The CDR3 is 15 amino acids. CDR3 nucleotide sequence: TGTGCCAGCACTCAAACCCAGGGTTTTAATGAAAAACTGTTTTTT. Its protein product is CASTQTQGFNEKLFF.

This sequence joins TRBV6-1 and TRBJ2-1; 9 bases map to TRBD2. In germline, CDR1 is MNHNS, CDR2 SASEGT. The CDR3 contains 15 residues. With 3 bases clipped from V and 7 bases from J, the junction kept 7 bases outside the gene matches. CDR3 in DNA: TGTGCCAGCAGTGAGAGGCGGGGGGGCGTAAATGAGCAGTTCTTC. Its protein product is CASSERRGGVNEQFF.